Here is one T cell receptor beta chain with its context. Its antigen is unidentified. The entry originates in a study of cytomegalovirus exposure and HLA in healthy donors. Trimming took 2 bases from V and 8 from J; bases not matched to a gene: 6. CDR1 and CDR2 from the germline V gene are SGHRS and YFSETQ. CDR3 length: 13 residues. The PCR used 60 Vbeta and 13 Jbeta primers. The method was immunoSEQ multiplex PCR; TCRdb's version includes in-frame clones alone and lacks a portion of them. Among under 200,000 clones listed, 80% to 85% were seen once. Findings and caveats of the study: It has been reported that TCR beta sequences accurately predicted the HLA-A and HLA-B alleles of most subjects. TCR beta V segments were, for the most part, productive about 87% or about 30% of the time in an earlier analysis.

The TCR was taken from a girl aged 2 to 10 in good health and CMV-seropositive. The chain recombines TRBV5-1 with TRBJ1-2, with 7 bases that match TRBD1. The sequenced sample consisted of PBMCs. CDR3 DNA sequence: TGCGCCAGCAGCTTTCGACAGGGTTGGGGCTACACCTTC. This codes for CASSFRQGWGYTF.